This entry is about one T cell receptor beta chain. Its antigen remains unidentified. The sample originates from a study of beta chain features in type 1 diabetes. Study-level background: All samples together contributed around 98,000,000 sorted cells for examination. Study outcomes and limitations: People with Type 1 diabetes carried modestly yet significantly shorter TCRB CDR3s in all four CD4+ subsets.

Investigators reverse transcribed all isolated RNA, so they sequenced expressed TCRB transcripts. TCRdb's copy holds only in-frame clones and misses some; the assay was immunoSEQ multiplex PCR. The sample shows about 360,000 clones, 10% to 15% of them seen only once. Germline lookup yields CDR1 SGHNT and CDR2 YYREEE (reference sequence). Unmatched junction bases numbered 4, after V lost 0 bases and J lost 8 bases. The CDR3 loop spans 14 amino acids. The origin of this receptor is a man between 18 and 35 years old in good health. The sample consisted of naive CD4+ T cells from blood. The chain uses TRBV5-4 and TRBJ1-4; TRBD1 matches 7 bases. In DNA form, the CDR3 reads TGTGCCAGCAGCTTGGTCGGAGGGGGCGAAAAACTGTTTTTT. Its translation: CASSLVGGGEKLFF.